The T cell receptor beta chain under discussion was sequenced for a study of identical twins. Whole-study findings and limits: Invariant MAIT and iNKT cells could partly confound zero-insertion analyses. Recombination models fit unrelated individuals' TCR alpha sharing but underestimated twins'. Twins' excess sharing was less marked for out-of-frame beta sequences.

In its sample, this clonotype was seen many times. Its antigen is currently unknown. TCRdb reprocessed the 5' RACE reads via MiXCR and lists one record per CDR3 protein. The data contain 690,000 or so distinct CDR3 sequences, less than 10% of them singletons. The V and J ends lost 9 bases and 1 base respectively, with 12 bases between them. CDR3 size: 13 residues. CDR1 and CDR2 (germline): SGHTA, FQGNSA. These same data were also listed under a study on yellow fever vaccine responses in identical twins.

This sequence joins TRBV7-2 and TRBJ1-1; D remains unclear. The origin of this receptor is a woman aged 18-30 years in good health. Sample: PBMCs. Written as DNA, the CDR3 is TGTGCCAGTGGAGGGAGCCAGAACACTGAAGCTTTCTTT. It translates to CASGGSQNTEAFF.